This TCR beta chain was observed in a study of shared clonotypes between healthy human individuals. TCRdb's table, derived via immunoSEQ multiplex PCR, lists solely in-frame clones and lacks some. Among 1,100,000 or so clones listed, about 84% were seen once. With V trimmed by 5 bases and J by 4 bases, 1 base remained unmatched. The length of the CDR3 is 12 residues. Germline V lookup: CDR1 GTSNPN, CDR2 SVGIG (reference sequence). This chain joins TRBV30 and TRBJ2-7, with TRBD1 identical over 11 bases. The sequence derives from a man younger than 35 in good health. Some clones in this sample may be carry-over from other donors' samples. What was sequenced was memory CD4+ T cells from PBMCs. Subset here: CD45RA-negative fraction. The DNA of the CDR3 is TGTGCCTGGGGACAGGGGGCTTACGAGCAGTACTTC. It encodes CAWGQGAYEQYF.